These 28 T cell receptor beta chains came from one sample sequenced in a study of early T cells in non-severe SARS-CoV-2 infection. TCRdb re-analysed the 5' RACE reads in MiXCR, keeping a single row per CDR3 protein. Among some 25,000 distinct CDR3 sequences, 4.3% were seen once, and the ten largest hold more than 15%. Sequenced input: whole blood. The receptor source for this set is an adult who was a healthcare worker with PCR-confirmed SARS-CoV-2 infection or an uninfected control (not recorded which).

This clonotype has at least ten counts. The rearrangement joins TRBV5-1 to TRBJ2-5; D may be TRBD2 (7 bases). Trimming cost V 3 bases and J 7 bases, with 16 bases left between them. In germline, CDR1 is SGHRS, CDR2 YFSETQ. The CDR3 is 14 residues long. The CDR3 is CASSSVGGQGTQYF. The CDR3 nucleotides read TGCGCCAGCAGCTCCGTCGGGGGGCAGGGGACCCAGTACTTC.

This clonotype has ten or more counts. This sequence joins TRBV20-1 and TRBJ2-5; no firm D call. The germline CDR1 and CDR2 sequences are DFQATT and SNEGSKA (reference sequence). The CDR3 is made up of 11 amino acids. With 2 bases removed from V and 4 bases from J, the gap between germline ends came to 5 bases. The DNA of the CDR3 is TGCAGTGCTAGACCTGCAGAGACCCAGTACTTC. Amino acids: CSARPAETQYF.

This chain links TRBV6-2 or TRBV6-3 with TRBJ1-4; 12 bases are a match to TRBD1. The CDR3 contains 14 residues. Per the germline V gene, CDR1 is MNHEY and CDR2 is SVGEGT. The junction had 6 bases not matched to a gene; V was cut back by 8 bases and J by 8 bases. CDR3 coding DNA: TGTGCCAGCCGGGACAGGGGGCCTCGAGAAAAACTGTTTTTT. It specifies CASRDRGPREKLFF.

This clonotype has ten or more counts. V is TRBV20-1 and J is TRBJ2-1; 15 bases line up with TRBD2. The CDR3 runs 14 residues. Germline V gives CDR1 DFQATT, CDR2 SNEGSKA (reference sequence). V lost 5 bases and J lost 7; bases outside the gene matches: 3. DNA of the CDR3: TGCAGTGCTCCGGGACTAGCGGGGGGAAATGAGCAGTTCTTC. Its protein is CSAPGLAGGNEQFF.

This clonotype was seen a few times. V gene TRBV6-6 combines with J gene TRBJ2-3; D unclear. Trimming stripped 0 bases from V and 0 bases from J, with 13 bases between. CDR1 and CDR2 from the germline V gene are MNHNY and SVGAGI (reference sequence). The CDR3 covers 17 residues. DNA for the CDR3: TGTGCCAGCAGTTACTCGGCGTGGGCGCGGAGCACAGATACGCAGTATTTT. It codes for CASSYSAWARSTDTQYF.

This clonotype is termed medium-sized. The chain uses TRBV20-1 and TRBJ2-4; TRBD1 matches 8 bases. CDR1 DFQATT and CDR2 SNEGSKA come from the germline V gene (reference sequence). The CDR3 extends over 16 amino acids. V dropped 3 bases and J dropped 2; count of bases not matched to a gene: 9. This CDR3 is CSASRQGMGSKNIQYF. CDR3 bases: TGCAGTGCTAGCAGACAGGGGATGGGGTCCAAAAACATTCAGTACTTC.

This clonotype was seen repeatedly, ten times or more. The chain carries TRBV4-1 and TRBJ1-3; no reliable D call. This CDR3 is 14 amino acids long. Trimming pared 5 bases from V and 11 bases from J, leaving 19 bases between. Germline lookup yields CDR1 MGHRA and CDR2 YSYEKL. The DNA of the CDR3 is TGCGCCAGCAGCTCCAAGTCGCATCGGACTCCCATATATTTT. Protein sequence: CASSSKSHRTPIYF.

This clonotype came up many times. The chain combines TRBV18 with TRBJ1-2; 7 bases fit TRBD1. Trimming removed 3 bases from V and 3 bases from J; junction bases left unmatched: 7. The CDR3 runs to 15 residues. CDR1 and CDR2 (germline): KGHSH, LQKENI. The CDR3 spells CASSPMTGLHYGYTF. The CDR3 DNA is TGTGCCAGCTCACCGATGACAGGGCTGCACTATGGCTACACCTTC.

This clonotype turned up a few times. This chain links TRBV11-2 with TRBJ1-1; D is possibly TRBD1 (6 bases). The CDR3 contains 14 residues. CDR1 is SGHAT, CDR2 FQNNGV, per germline. V lost 1 base and J lost 1, with 7 bases in between. CDR3 coding DNA: TGTGCCAGCAGCTTAGCGGGACAGAACACTGAAGCTTTCTTT. Its protein product is CASSLAGQNTEAFF.

V and J are TRBV29-1 and TRBJ2-1; D might be TRBD1 or TRBD2, each matching 6 bases. Trimming took off 2 bases at V and 8 bases at J, with 16 bases between the two ends. Germline CDR1 SQVTM, CDR2 ANQGSEA. The CDR3 spans 14 residues. The CDR3 protein is CSVEPNNRDYEQFF. CDR3 nucleotide sequence: TGCAGCGTTGAACCGAATAACAGGGACTATGAGCAGTTCTTC.

This clonotype was detected ten times or more. This chain uses TRBV6-6 with TRBJ2-1; D unclear. Trimming removed 4 bases at V and 4 bases at J, with 8 bases between. The length of the CDR3 is 13 residues. CDR1 MNHNY and CDR2 SVGAGI come from the germline V gene (reference sequence). In nucleotides, the CDR3 is TGTGCCAGCAGTTCGACGGATTACAATGAGCAGTTCTTC. Protein: CASSSTDYNEQFF.

This clonotype was counted ten times or more. The chain uses TRBV12-3 or TRBV12-4 and TRBJ2-5; 11 nucleotides agree with TRBD2. This CDR3 has 17 amino acids. The V gene end was trimmed by 1 base and the J gene end by 1 base; junction bases not matched to a gene: 5. The chain's CDR3 is CASSLVIAGGFQETQYF. The CDR3 DNA reads TGTGCCAGCAGTTTAGTTATAGCGGGAGGGTTCCAAGAGACCCAGTACTTC.

This clonotype was seen at least ten times. This chain links TRBV6-5 with TRBJ2-3; D remains ambiguous. This CDR3 spans 11 amino acids. Germline V gene data show CDR1 as MNHEY and CDR2 as SVGAGI. V was cut by 10 bases and J by 6 bases, with 11 bases left in between. The CDR3 protein is CATKGSDTQYF. For the CDR3, the DNA is TGTGCCACCAAAGGATCGGATACGCAGTATTTT.

This clonotype occurred many times. V usage is TRBV10-1 and J usage is TRBJ2-5; no firm D call. Germline V CDR1 and CDR2: WNHNN, SYGVQD (reference sequence). V was pared by 3 bases and J by 1 base, with 12 bases between. The CDR3 consists of 15 residues. As DNA, the CDR3 is TGCGCCAGCAGTGATAGGGCAGGCAGCCAAGAGACCCAGTACTTC. Translating it yields CASSDRAGSQETQYF.

This clonotype has more than one count but fewer than ten. The gene calls are TRBV12-3 or TRBV12-4 and TRBJ1-1; D unresolved. CDR3 size: 14 residues. Trimming shortened V by 3 bases and J by 1 base, and 9 bases separated the two germline ends. CDR3 bases: TGTGCCAGCAGTTTCGGGTGGGAGAACACTGAAGCTTTCTTT. It encodes CASSFGWENTEAFF.

About this clonotype itself: Sequence at one end of the junction differs from germline and may be a read error. This sequence joins TRBV20-1 and TRBJ2-7; D may be TRBD1 or TRBD2 (6 bases each). CDR1 and CDR2 (germline): DFQATT, SNEGSKA (reference sequence). The CDR3 has 11 residues. The CDR3, as DNA: TGCAGTGCTAGAAGTGTAACGGGGGCCCGCTTC. Its protein is CSARSVTGARF.

This clonotype was counted ten times or more. The V gene is TRBV11-2, the J gene TRBJ2-2; 10 bases line up with TRBD2. The CDR3 loop spans 17 amino acids. Germline values: CDR1 SGHAT, CDR2 FQNNGV. V lost 1 base to trimming and J lost 6 bases; unmatched junction nucleotides: 8. The CDR3 is CASSLVSSGSLPGELFF. The CDR3 DNA follows: TGTGCCAGCAGCTTAGTGTCTAGCGGGAGTCTACCCGGGGAGCTGTTTTTT. Looking up the rest from reference TRBV11-2 and TRBJ2-2 gives the full variable domain: EAGVAQSPRYKIIEKRQSVAFWCNPISGHATLYWYQQILGQGPKLLIQFQNNGVVDDSQLPKDRFSAERLKGVDSTLKIQPAKLEDSAVYLCASSLVSSGSLPGELFFGEGSRLTVL.

In its sample, this clonotype was seen many times. The gene calls are TRBV7-6 and TRBJ2-7, with 8 bases aligning to TRBD2. V shed 1 base and J 3 bases; nucleotides not matched to a gene: 5. Germline V gives CDR1 SGHVS, CDR2 FNYEAQ. The length of the CDR3 is 15 residues. The CDR3 DNA sequence: TGTGCCAGCAGCTTAGGAGGCGGGGGGAGCTACGAGCAGTACTTC. Translated: CASSLGGGGSYEQYF.

The table lists this clonotype with a few counts. This chain connects TRBV15 to TRBJ2-7; 7 bases agree with TRBD2. The CDR3 spans 13 residues. The germline V gene encodes CDR1 LNHNV and CDR2 YYDKDF (reference sequence). V was pared by 1 base and J by 4 bases, with 1 base of the junction left unmatched. CDR3 DNA sequence: TGTGCCACCAGCAGAGGACTAGCTTACGAGCAGTACTTC. Protein: CATSRGLAYEQYF.

This clonotype was detected many times. The chain's CDR3 is CASSPGTPSENTQYF. CDR3 nucleotide sequence: TGCGCCAGCAGCCCTGGGACTCCCTCGGAGAATACGCAGTATTTT. The V and J genes are TRBV5-1 and TRBJ2-3, with D possibly TRBD2 on 6 matching bases. Trimming left V 4 bases short and J 7 bases short, with 19 bases between. The CDR3 totals 15 residues. Germline loops: CDR1 SGHRS, CDR2 YFSETQ.

The CDR3 region has the DNA TGTGCCAGCAGTTTCTCCCTGAACACTGAAGCTTTCTTT. Translating gives CASSFSLNTEAFF. This rearrangement joins TRBV12-3 or TRBV12-4 to TRBJ1-1; D unresolved. The CDR3 is 13 residues long. Trimming removed 3 bases from V and 0 bases from J, with 5 bases in between.

Ten or more counts support this clonotype. This rearrangement joins TRBV14 to TRBJ2-5; D possibly corresponds to TRBD2 (5 bases). CDR3 length: 16 residues. The germline V gene has CDR1 SGHDN and CDR2 FVKESK. Trimming took off 3 bases at V and 1 base at J, with 15 bases between the two ends. CDR3 nucleotide sequence: TGTGCCAGCAGCCATCCCCCCAGCGGTACCCAAGAGACCCAGTACTTC. It is translated as CASSHPPSGTQETQYF.

Many counts were recorded for this clonotype. The CDR3 loop is CSVRKDNNQPQHF. DNA of the CDR3: TGCAGCGTTCGGAAAGACAACAATCAGCCCCAGCATTTT. The gene calls are TRBV29-1 and TRBJ1-5; D remains unclear. CDR3 length: 13 residues. Germline-derived CDR1 and CDR2 are SQVTM and ANQGSEA. V was clipped by 5 bases and J by 3 bases, with 11 bases between them.

V and J are TRBV18 and TRBJ1-2, with 7 bases aligning to TRBD1. Germline values: CDR1 KGHSH, CDR2 LQKENI. The CDR3 loop spans 14 amino acids. With 3 bases clipped from V and 4 bases from J, the junction kept 5 bases outside the gene matches. The CDR3 is CASSPYGTVYGYTF. The CDR3 DNA reads TGTGCCAGCTCACCTTACGGGACAGTCTATGGCTACACCTTC.

This clonotype occurred many times. This rearrangement joins TRBV4-1 to TRBJ1-1, with D unclear. Germline loops: CDR1 MGHRA, CDR2 YSYEKL. V shed 0 bases and J shed 8 bases, with 13 bases lying between them. This CDR3 is built from 14 residues. CDR3: CASSQEGVGKEAFF. The CDR3 DNA is TGCGCCAGCAGCCAAGAAGGTGTGGGGAAGGAAGCTTTCTTT.

This clonotype showed up just a few times. CDR3 protein: CASSFGQAMNTEAFF. CDR3 in DNA: TGTGCCAGCAGCTTCGGACAGGCCATGAACACTGAAGCTTTCTTT. This chain connects TRBV5-4 to TRBJ1-1; 7 bases match TRBD1. Germline lookup yields CDR1 SGHNT and CDR2 YYREEE (reference sequence). V dropped 2 bases and J dropped 0; count of bases not matched to a gene: 4. This CDR3 is built from 15 residues.

The chain has TRBV5-4 and TRBJ1-1, with a weak D call TRBD1 (5 bases). The germline CDR1 and CDR2 sequences are SGHNT and YYREEE (reference sequence). The length of the CDR3 is 14 residues. V shed 6 bases and J shed 3 bases, with 15 bases lying between them. The CDR3 DNA is TGTGCCAGCACCAGGGACGGAGGGGACACTGAAGCTTTCTTT. Translating it yields CASTRDGGDTEAFF.

This clonotype came up many times. This sequence joins TRBV7-9 and TRBJ2-2; 7 nucleotides agree with TRBD1. From germline, CDR1 is SEHNR and CDR2 FQNEAQ (reference sequence). V trimming: 9 bases; J trimming: 1 base; junction bases outside the gene matches: 5. This CDR3 region has 14 residues. CDR3 coding DNA: TGTGCCAGTCTAGACAGGGAGAACACCGGGGAGCTGTTTTTT. This translates into CASLDRENTGELFF.